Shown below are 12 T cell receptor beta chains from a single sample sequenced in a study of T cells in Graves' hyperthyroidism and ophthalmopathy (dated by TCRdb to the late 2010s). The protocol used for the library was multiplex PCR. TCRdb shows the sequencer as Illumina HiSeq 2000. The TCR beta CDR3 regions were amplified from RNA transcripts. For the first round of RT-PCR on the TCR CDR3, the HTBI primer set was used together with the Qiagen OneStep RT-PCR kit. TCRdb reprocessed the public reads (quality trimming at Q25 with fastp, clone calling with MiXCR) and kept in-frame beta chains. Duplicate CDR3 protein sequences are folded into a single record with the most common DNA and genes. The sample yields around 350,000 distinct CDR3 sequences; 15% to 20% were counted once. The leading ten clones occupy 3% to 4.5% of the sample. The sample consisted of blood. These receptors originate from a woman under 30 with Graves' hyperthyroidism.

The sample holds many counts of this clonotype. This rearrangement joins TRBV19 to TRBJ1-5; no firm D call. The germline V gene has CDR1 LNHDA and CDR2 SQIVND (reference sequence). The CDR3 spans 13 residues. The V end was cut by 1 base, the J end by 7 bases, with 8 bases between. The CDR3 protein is CASSIGKWQPQHF. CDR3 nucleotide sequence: TGTGCCAGTAGTATAGGGAAGTGGCAGCCCCAGCATTTT.

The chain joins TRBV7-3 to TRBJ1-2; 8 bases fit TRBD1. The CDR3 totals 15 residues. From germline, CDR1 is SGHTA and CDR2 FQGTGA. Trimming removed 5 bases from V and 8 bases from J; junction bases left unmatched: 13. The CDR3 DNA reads TGTGCCAGCAGCCCGCAGGGGGCGATCCCGTGGGGCTACACCTTC. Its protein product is CASSPQGAIPWGYTF.

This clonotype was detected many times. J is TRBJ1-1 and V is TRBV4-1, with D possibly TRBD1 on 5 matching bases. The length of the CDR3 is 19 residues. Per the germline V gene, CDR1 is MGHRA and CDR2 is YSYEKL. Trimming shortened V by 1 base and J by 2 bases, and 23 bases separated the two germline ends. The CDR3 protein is CASSQGRPWARVVNTEAFF. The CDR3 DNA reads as TGCGCCAGCAGCCAAGGAAGGCCGTGGGCCAGGGTGGTAAACACTGAAGCTTTCTTT.

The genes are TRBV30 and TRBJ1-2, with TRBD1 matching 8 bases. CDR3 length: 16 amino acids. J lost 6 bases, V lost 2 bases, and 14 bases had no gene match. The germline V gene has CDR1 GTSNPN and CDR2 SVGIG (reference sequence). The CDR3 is CAWSTLPRTGSNGYTF. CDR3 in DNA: TGTGCCTGGAGTACGCTCCCTCGGACAGGGAGTAATGGCTACACCTTC.

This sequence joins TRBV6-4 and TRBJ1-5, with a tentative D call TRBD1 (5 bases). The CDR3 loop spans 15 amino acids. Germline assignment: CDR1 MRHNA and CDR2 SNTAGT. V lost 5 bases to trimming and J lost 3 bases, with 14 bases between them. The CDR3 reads CASSPAGGDNQPQHF. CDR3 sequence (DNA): TGTGCCAGCAGTCCCGCGGGAGGGGACAATCAGCCCCAGCATTTT.

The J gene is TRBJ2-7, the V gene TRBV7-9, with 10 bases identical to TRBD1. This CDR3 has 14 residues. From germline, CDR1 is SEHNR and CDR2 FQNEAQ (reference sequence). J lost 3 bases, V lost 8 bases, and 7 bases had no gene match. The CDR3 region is CASCPGQGIYEQYF. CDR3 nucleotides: TGTGCCAGCTGTCCGGGACAGGGGATCTACGAGCAGTACTTC.

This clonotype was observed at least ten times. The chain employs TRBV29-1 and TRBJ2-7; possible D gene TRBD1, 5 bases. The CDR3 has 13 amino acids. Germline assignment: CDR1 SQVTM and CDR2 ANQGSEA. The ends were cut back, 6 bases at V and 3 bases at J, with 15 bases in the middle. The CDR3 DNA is TGCAGCGTCGTCAGATCCCAGGGCTACGAGCAGTACTTC. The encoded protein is CSVVRSQGYEQYF.

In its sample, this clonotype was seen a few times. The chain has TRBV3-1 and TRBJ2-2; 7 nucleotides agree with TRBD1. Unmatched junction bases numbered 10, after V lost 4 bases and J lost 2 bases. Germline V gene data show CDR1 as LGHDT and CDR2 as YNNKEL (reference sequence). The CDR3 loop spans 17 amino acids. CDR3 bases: TGTGCCAGCAGCCCAATTCGGGACAGCCCTAACACCGGGGAGCTGTTTTTT. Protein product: CASSPIRDSPNTGELFF. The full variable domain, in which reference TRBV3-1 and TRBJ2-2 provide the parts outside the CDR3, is DTAVSQTPKYLVTQMGNDKSIKCEQNLGHDTMYWYKQDSKKFLKIMFSYNNKELIINETVPNRFSPKSPDKAHLNLHINSLELGDSAVYFCASSPIRDSPNTGELFFGEGSRLTVL.

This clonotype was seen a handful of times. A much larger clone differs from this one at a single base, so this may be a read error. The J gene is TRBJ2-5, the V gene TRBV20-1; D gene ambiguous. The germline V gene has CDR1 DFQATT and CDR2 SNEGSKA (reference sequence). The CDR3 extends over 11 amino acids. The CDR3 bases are TGCAGTTCTAGAGCGATAGAGACCCAGTACTTC. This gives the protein CSSRAIETQYF.

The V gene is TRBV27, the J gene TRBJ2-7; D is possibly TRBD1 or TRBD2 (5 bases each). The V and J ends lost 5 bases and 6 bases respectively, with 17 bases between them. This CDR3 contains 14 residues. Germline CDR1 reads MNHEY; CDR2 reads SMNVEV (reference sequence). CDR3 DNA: TGTGCCAGCAGTCCCGCCCTTCGGGGCACCGAGCAGTACTTC. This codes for CASSPALRGTEQYF.

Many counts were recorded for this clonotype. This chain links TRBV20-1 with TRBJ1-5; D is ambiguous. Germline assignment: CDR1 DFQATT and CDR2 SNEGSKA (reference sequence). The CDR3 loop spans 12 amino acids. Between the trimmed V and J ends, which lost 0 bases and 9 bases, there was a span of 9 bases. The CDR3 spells CSARDWARPQHF. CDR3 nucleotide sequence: TGCAGTGCTAGAGATTGGGCGAGGCCCCAGCATTTT.

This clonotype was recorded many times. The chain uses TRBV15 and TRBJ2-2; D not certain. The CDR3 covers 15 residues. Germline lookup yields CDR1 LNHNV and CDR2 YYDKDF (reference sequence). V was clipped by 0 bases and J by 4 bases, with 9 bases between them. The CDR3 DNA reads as TGTGCCACCAGCAGAGAAACCCCCACCACCGGGGAGCTGTTTTTT. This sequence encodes CATSRETPTTGELFF.